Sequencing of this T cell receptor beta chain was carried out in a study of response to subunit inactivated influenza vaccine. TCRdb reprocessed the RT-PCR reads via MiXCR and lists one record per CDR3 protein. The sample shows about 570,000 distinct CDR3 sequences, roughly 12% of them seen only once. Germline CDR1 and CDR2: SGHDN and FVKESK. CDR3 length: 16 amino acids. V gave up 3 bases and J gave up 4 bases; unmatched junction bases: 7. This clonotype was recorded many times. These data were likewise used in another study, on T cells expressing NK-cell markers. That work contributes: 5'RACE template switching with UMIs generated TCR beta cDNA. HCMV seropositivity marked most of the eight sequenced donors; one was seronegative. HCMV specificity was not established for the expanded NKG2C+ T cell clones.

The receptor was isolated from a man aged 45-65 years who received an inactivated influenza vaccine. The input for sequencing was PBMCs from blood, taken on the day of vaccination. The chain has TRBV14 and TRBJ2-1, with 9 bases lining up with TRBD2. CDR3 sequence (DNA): TGTGCCAGCAGCCAGCTGACTAGCGGATCTTACAATGAGCAGTTCTTC. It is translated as CASSQLTSGSYNEQFF. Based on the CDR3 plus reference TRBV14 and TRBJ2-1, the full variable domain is EAGVTQFPSHSVIEKGQTVTLRCDPISGHDNLYWYRRVMGKEIKFLLHFVKESKQDESGMPNNRFLAERTGGTYSTLKVQPAELEDSGVYFCASSQLTSGSYNEQFFGPGTRLTVL.